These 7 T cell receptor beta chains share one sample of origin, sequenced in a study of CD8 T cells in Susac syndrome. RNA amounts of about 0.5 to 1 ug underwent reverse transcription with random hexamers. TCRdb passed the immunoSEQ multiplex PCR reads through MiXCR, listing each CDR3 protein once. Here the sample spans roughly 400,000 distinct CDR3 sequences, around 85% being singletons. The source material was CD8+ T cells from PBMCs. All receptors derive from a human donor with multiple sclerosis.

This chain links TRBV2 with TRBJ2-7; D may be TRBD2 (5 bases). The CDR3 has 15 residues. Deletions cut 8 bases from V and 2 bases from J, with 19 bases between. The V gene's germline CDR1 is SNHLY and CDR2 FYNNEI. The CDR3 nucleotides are TGTGCCAGCTATAAAGGTCCGGGATTCGCCTACGAGCAGTACTTC. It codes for CASYKGPGFAYEQYF. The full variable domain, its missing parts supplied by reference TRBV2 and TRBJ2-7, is EPEVTQTPSHQVTQMGQEVILRCVPISNHLYFYWYRQILGQKVEFLVSFYNNEISEKSEIFDDQFSVERPDGSNFTLKIRSTKLEDSAMYFCASYKGPGFAYEQYFGPGTRLTVT.

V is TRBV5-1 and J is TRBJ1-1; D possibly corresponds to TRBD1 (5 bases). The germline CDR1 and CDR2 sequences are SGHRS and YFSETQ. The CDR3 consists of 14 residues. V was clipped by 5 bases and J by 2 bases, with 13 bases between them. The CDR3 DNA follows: TGCGCCAGCAGGCCCGGGGGGGACAACACTGAAGCTTTCTTT. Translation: CASRPGGDNTEAFF.

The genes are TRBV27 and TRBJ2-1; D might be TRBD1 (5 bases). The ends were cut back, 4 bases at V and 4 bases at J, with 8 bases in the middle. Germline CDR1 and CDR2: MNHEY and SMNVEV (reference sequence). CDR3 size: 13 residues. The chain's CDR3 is CASSSQGYNEQFF. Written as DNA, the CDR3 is TGTGCCAGCAGTTCCCAGGGTTACAATGAGCAGTTCTTC.

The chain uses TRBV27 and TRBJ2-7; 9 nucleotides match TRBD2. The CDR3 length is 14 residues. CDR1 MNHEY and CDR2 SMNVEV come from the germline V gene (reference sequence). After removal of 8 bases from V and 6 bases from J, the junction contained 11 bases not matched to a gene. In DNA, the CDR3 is TGTGCCAGCGGATTAGGGCTAGCGGGACGCGAGCAGTACTTC. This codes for CASGLGLAGREQYF.

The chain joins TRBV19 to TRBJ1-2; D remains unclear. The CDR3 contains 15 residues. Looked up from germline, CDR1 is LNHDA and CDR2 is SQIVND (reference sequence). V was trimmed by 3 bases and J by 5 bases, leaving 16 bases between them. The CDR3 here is CASSIRDTGRYGYTF. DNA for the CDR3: TGTGCCAGTAGTATCCGAGATACTGGGAGGTATGGCTACACCTTC.

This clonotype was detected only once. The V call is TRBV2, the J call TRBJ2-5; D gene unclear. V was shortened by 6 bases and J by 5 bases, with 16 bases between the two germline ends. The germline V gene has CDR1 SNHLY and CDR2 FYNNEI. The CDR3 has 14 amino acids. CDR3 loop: CASRGWEGVETQYF. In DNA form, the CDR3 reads TGTGCCAGCAGAGGATGGGAAGGAGTCGAGACCCAGTACTTC.

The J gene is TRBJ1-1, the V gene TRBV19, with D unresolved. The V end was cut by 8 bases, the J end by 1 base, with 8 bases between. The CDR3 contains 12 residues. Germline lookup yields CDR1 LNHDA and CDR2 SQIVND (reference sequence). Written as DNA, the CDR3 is TGTGCCAGTCGAGACACGAACACTGAAGCTTTCTTT. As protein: CASRDTNTEAFF.